The 15 T cell receptor beta chains in this list originate from one sample, sequenced in a study of radiotherapy plus CTLA-4 blockade in lung cancer. Only in-frame clones appear in the TCRdb table, and some are missing; sequencing was by immunoSEQ multiplex PCR. The data hold under 110,000 clones, with roughly 84% observed a single time. Sample: peripheral blood, taken from a patient treated with radiotherapy plus ipilimumab. Source of these receptors: a human donor with non-small cell lung cancer that progressed on radiotherapy plus ipilimumab. Some clones in this sample may be carry-over from other donors' samples.

Regarding this clone: One end of the junction is discordant with germline, which a read error may explain. The sample contains more than one DNA sequence encoding this CDR3. The rearrangement uses TRBV7-7 and TRBJ2-5, with TRBD1 matching over 7 bases. In germline, CDR1 is SSHAT, CDR2 FNYEAQ (reference sequence). The CDR3 runs 14 residues. Here the CDR3 DNA reads TGTGCTAGCAGCTTAGGGACAGACCAAGAGACCCAGTACTTC. Translation: CASSLGTDQETQYF. The full variable domain, in which reference TRBV7-7 and TRBJ2-5 provide the parts outside the CDR3, is GAGVSQSPRYKVTKRGQDVTLRCDPISSHATLYWYQQALGQGPEFLTYFNYEAQPDKSGLPSDRFSAERPEGSISTLTIQRTEQRDSAMYRCASSLGTDQETQYFGPGTRLLVL.

This chain uses TRBV7-9 with TRBJ2-7; TRBD2 might be the D (7 bases). Germline CDR1 is SEHNR and CDR2 is FQNEAQ (reference sequence). The CDR3 runs to 16 residues. Trimming removed 5 bases at V and 0 bases at J, with 17 bases between. The CDR3 coding sequence is TGTGCCAGCAGCCACGCGGGGGCCAGAAGCTCCTACGAGCAGTACTTC. Its translation: CASSHAGARSSYEQYF. The full variable domain, in which reference TRBV7-9 and TRBJ2-7 provide the parts outside the CDR3, is DTGVSQNPRHKITKRGQNVTFRCDPISEHNRLYWYRQTLGQGPEFLTYFQNEAQLEKSRLLSDRFSAERPKGSFSTLEIQRTEQGDSAMYLCASSHAGARSSYEQYFGPGTRLTVT.

This chain connects TRBV27 to TRBJ2-7; D is ambiguous. Per the germline V gene, CDR1 is MNHEY and CDR2 is SMNVEV (reference sequence). The CDR3 has 13 residues. Trimming removed 5 bases from V and 2 bases from J, with 10 bases in between. CDR3 DNA: TGTGCCAGCAGTGTCGGTCACACCTACGAGCAGTACTTC. This translates into CASSVGHTYEQYF.

The chain employs TRBV29-1 and TRBJ1-4; 10 bases fit TRBD1. The V and J ends lost 7 bases and 3 bases, in that order; junction bases with no gene match: 2. The germline V gene encodes CDR1 SQVTM and CDR2 ANQGSEA. The CDR3 length is 13 residues. The CDR3 is CSGQGAPNEKLFF. The DNA of the CDR3 is TGCAGCGGACAGGGGGCGCCTAATGAAAAACTGTTTTTT.

The chain recombines TRBV10-3 with TRBJ2-7; 7 positions match TRBD2. V trimming: 0 bases; J trimming: 6 bases; junction bases outside the gene matches: 5. The CDR3 runs to 14 residues. Germline CDR1 ENHRY, CDR2 SYGVKD. Written as DNA, the CDR3 is TGTGCCATCAGTGAGTCACTCGGGGAGGGCGAGCAGTACTTC. Translated, it gives CAISESLGEGEQYF.

The rearrangement uses TRBV7-6 and TRBJ2-7; D possibly corresponds to TRBD1 (6 bases). There are 13 residues in the CDR3. Trimming took off 5 bases at V and 5 bases at J, with 13 bases between the two ends. Germline V lookup: CDR1 SGHVS, CDR2 FNYEAQ. As DNA, the CDR3 is TGTGCCAGCAGCCCCCGGGCAGGGGACGAGCAGTACTTC. Translating gives CASSPRAGDEQYF.

This chain links TRBV2 with TRBJ1-1; D gene uncertain. From germline, CDR1 is SNHLY and CDR2 FYNNEI. The CDR3 runs 14 residues. The V and J ends lost 8 bases and 4 bases respectively, with 17 bases between them. CDR3 protein: CASSVSGYGTEAFF. The DNA of the CDR3 is TGTGCCAGCTCGGTCTCGGGGTACGGCACTGAAGCTTTCTTT.

This chain uses TRBV27 with TRBJ2-5; D could derive from TRBD1 or TRBD2 (5 bases each). The CDR3 contains 16 residues. The V and J ends lost 3 bases and 10 bases respectively, with 24 bases between them. Germline V gene lookup returns CDR1 MNHEY and CDR2 SMNVEV (reference sequence). The CDR3 loop is CASSLSGASSTASQYF. The CDR3, as DNA: TGTGCCAGCAGTTTGTCCGGGGCTTCAAGCACGGCAAGCCAGTACTTC.

V gene TRBV5-1 combines with J gene TRBJ1-3; no reliable D call. CDR3 length: 14 residues. Germline loops: CDR1 SGHRS, CDR2 YFSETQ. Trimming took off 5 bases at V and 2 bases at J, with 11 bases between the two ends. The CDR3 nucleotides read TGCGCCAGCAGTGGCCCGGACGCTGGAAACACCATATATTTT. It is translated as CASSGPDAGNTIYF.

This clone was seen a few times. The J gene is TRBJ2-1, the V gene TRBV7-2; 8 bases are shared with TRBD2. CDR1 is SGHTA, CDR2 FQGNSA, per germline. CDR3 size: 15 residues. The trim removed 5 bases at V and 5 bases at J, leaving 8 bases unmatched. The CDR3: CASSPLAGYNNEQFF. The CDR3 coding sequence is TGTGCCAGCAGCCCTCTAGCGGGTTACAACAATGAGCAGTTCTTC.

The rearrangement uses TRBV19 and TRBJ2-2; D not resolved. Germline V gene data show CDR1 as LNHDA and CDR2 as SQIVND (reference sequence). The CDR3 has 12 residues. V lost 4 bases and J 6 bases, leaving 6 bases between the germline ends. The CDR3 loop is CASSSASGELFF. The CDR3 bases are TGTGCCAGTAGTAGCGCGTCCGGGGAGCTGTTTTTT.

The genes are TRBV28 and TRBJ2-7; 7 bases are shared with TRBD1. CDR3 size: 16 residues. V lost 4 bases, J lost 1 base, and 10 bases stayed unmatched. Germline CDR1 reads MDHEN; CDR2 reads SYDVKM. CDR3 bases: TGTGCCAGCAGTTCTCCAGGGACAGCCTTATCCTACGAGCAGTACTTC. Amino acids: CASSSPGTALSYEQYF.

The chain carries TRBV6-6 and TRBJ2-1; D is perhaps TRBD2 (6 bases). Per the germline V gene, CDR1 is MNHNY and CDR2 is SVGAGI (reference sequence). This CDR3 comprises 14 residues. V lost 7 bases and J 0 bases, leaving 10 bases between the germline ends. The CDR3 loop is CASIRGSSYNEQFF. The CDR3 bases are TGTGCCAGCATACGGGGGAGCTCCTACAATGAGCAGTTCTTC.

The chain recombines TRBV28 with TRBJ1-2, with no clear D. Germline loops: CDR1 MDHEN, CDR2 SYDVKM. CDR3 size: 12 residues. Trimming left V 8 bases short and J 6 bases short, with 13 bases between. CDR3 residues: CASGVGGNGYTF. The CDR3 DNA reads as TGTGCCAGCGGGGTGGGAGGTAATGGCTACACCTTC.

V usage is TRBV6-5 and J usage is TRBJ1-5; 10 bases are shared with TRBD1. Looked up from germline, CDR1 is MNHEY and CDR2 is SVGAGI. This CDR3 contains 15 residues. The J segment lost 6 bases and the V segment lost 4 bases, leaving 6 bases of the junction unmatched. CDR3 sequence (DNA): TGTGCCAGCAGTTCCGGGACAGGGGATGGTCAGCCCCAGCATTTT. It codes for CASSSGTGDGQPQHF.